Presented here are 14 T cell receptor beta chains from one specimen sequenced in a study of metastatic and nonmetastatic thyroid tumors. Thyroid surgery was preceded by no treatment in any patient. TCRdb ran MiXCR on the PCR reads. The sample includes just over 20,000 clones, 10% to 15% of them seen just once. What was sequenced was blood. Every receptor here comes from a female donor with papillary thyroid cancer or a benign thyroid nodule (not recorded which). Some clones in this sample may be carry-over from other donors' samples.

This clone was counted ten times or more. The V and J genes are TRBV19 and TRBJ2-1; TRBD2 matches 14 bases. Unmatched junction bases numbered 6, after V lost 1 base and J lost 10 bases. From germline, CDR1 is LNHDA and CDR2 SQIVND (reference sequence). This CDR3 region has 16 residues. The CDR3 nucleotides read TGTGCCAGTAGTATAGGGGGACTAGCGGGAGAAGCCGAGCAGTTCTTC. As protein: CASSIGGLAGEAEQFF.

In this sample, this clone turned up many times. The chain combines TRBV19 with TRBJ2-7; 9 positions agree with TRBD1. Germline V lookup: CDR1 LNHDA, CDR2 SQIVND (reference sequence). J lost 4 bases, V lost 3 bases, and 7 bases had no gene match. This CDR3 region has 15 residues. CDR3 DNA: TGTGCCAGTAGTATGGGCCGGGACAGGGCTTACGAGCAGTACTTC. Translating it yields CASSMGRDRAYEQYF.

This clone came up many times. It may be a read error: a sequence one base away is much more abundant. The sample holds other DNA sequences that translate to the same CDR3. The chain joins TRBV24-1 to TRBJ1-2, with D perhaps matching TRBD1 (6 bases). The CDR3 contains 12 residues. Germline assignment: CDR1 KGHDR and CDR2 SFDVKD. This CDR3 is CATSTGYCGHTF. The CDR3, as DNA: TGTGCCACCAGTACAGGGTACTGTGGCCACACCTTC.

The table lists this clone with many counts. The J gene is TRBJ1-1, the V gene TRBV5-1, with D perhaps matching TRBD1 (5 bases). Trimming took 0 bases from V and 1 from J, leaving 7 bases between them. The CDR3 is 14 amino acids. CDR1 and CDR2 from the germline V gene are SGHRS and YFSETQ. CDR3 sequence reads: CASSLAGTNTEAFF. The DNA for the CDR3 is TGCGCCAGCAGCTTGGCCGGGACGAACACTGAAGCTTTCTTT.

This clone came up many times. The chain combines TRBV6-1 with TRBJ1-1; D is undetermined. This CDR3 has 15 amino acids. Trimming removed 5 bases from V and 0 bases from J, with 13 bases in between. Germline-derived CDR1 and CDR2 are MNHNS and SASEGT. CDR3 sequence: CASSKESGLNTEAFF. CDR3 nucleotide sequence: TGTGCCAGCAGTAAAGAATCCGGCTTGAACACTGAAGCTTTCTTT.

This clone was seen ten or more times. V is TRBV18 and J is TRBJ2-5; a weak D match, TRBD1 (6 bases). Germline CDR1 reads KGHSH; CDR2 reads LQKENI. The CDR3 loop spans 15 amino acids. The V end lost 1 base, the J end lost 4 bases, and 13 bases lay between the germline ends. The chain's CDR3 is CASSPHQGLRETQYF. The DNA for the CDR3 is TGTGCCAGCTCACCACACCAGGGGTTACGAGAGACCCAGTACTTC.

This clone was seen a handful of times. The V call is TRBV6-1, the J call TRBJ2-6, with no clear D. The germline V and J ends were trimmed by 6 bases and 7 bases, with 10 bases remaining between them. CDR3 length: 13 residues. CDR1 and CDR2 from the germline V gene are MNHNS and SASEGT. The CDR3 reads CASSPRLANVLTF. The CDR3, as DNA: TGTGCCAGCAGCCCCAGGTTAGCCAACGTCCTGACTTTC.

This clone showed up many times. The chain joins TRBV9 to TRBJ2-3; possibly TRBD2 for D (5 bases). CDR3 length: 15 amino acids. The germline V and J ends were trimmed by 3 bases and 0 bases, with 11 bases remaining between them. Germline CDR1 and CDR2: SGDLS and YYNGEE. The CDR3 sequence is CASSGTSSSTDTQYF. As DNA, the CDR3 is TGTGCCAGCAGCGGGACTTCCTCAAGCACAGATACGCAGTATTTT.

This clone ranks as medium-sized. The chain carries TRBV6-1 and TRBJ1-3, with D unclear. V was shortened by 4 bases and J by 7 bases, with 2 bases between the two germline ends. The CDR3 sequence is 10 residues long. Germline-derived CDR1 and CDR2 are MNHNS and SASEGT. Here the CDR3 reads CASSGNTIYF. CDR3 sequence (DNA): TGTGCCAGCAGTGGGAACACCATATATTTT.

For this clone: Just one base apart from a much larger clone, this may be a read error. The chain employs TRBV9 and TRBJ2-3; TRBD1 aligns across 7 bases. The CDR3 sequence is 15 residues long. With V trimmed by 4 bases and J by 5 bases, 10 bases remained unmatched. CDR1 and CDR2 from the germline V gene are SGDLS and YYNGEE. For the CDR3, the DNA is TGTGCCAGCAGCAAAGGGGACAGTGGTTTAGATACGCAGTATTTT. Translated: CASSKGDSGLDTQYF.

This chain connects TRBV20-1 to TRBJ2-7; the match to TRBD1 covers 7 bases. Germline trimming cut 5 bases from V and 6 bases from J; bases unmatched to any gene: 10. In germline, CDR1 is DFQATT, CDR2 SNEGSKA (reference sequence). This CDR3 is built from 13 residues. The CDR3 DNA is TGCAGTGCTCCCGACAGGGTAGAAGGCGAGCAGTACTTC. Encoded protein: CSAPDRVEGEQYF.

This clone was seen at least ten times. The chain links TRBV7-9 to TRBJ1-2; TRBD1 agrees at 8 bases. This CDR3 spans 14 amino acids. V gave up 3 bases and J gave up 8 bases; unmatched junction bases: 8. Germline CDR1 is SEHNR and CDR2 is FQNEAQ (reference sequence). The DNA of the CDR3 is TGTGCCAGCAGCTTGACAGGGGCTGGCGGCGGCTACACCTTC. Its protein product is CASSLTGAGGGYTF.

This clone was seen at least ten times. This chain links TRBV20-1 with TRBJ2-2; 10 nucleotides agree with TRBD2. V dropped 2 bases and J dropped 3; count of bases not matched to a gene: 0. This CDR3 spans 14 amino acids. Looked up from germline, CDR1 is DFQATT and CDR2 is SNEGSKA (reference sequence). In DNA, the CDR3 is TGCAGTGCTAGACTAGCGGGGGACACCGGGGAGCTGTTTTTT. Amino acid sequence: CSARLAGDTGELFF.

This chain uses TRBV6-2 or TRBV6-3 with TRBJ2-1; no definite D call. CDR1 and CDR2 from the germline V gene are MNHEY and SVGEGT. V lost 3 bases, J lost 13 bases, and 22 bases lay in between. The CDR3 contains 15 residues. CDR3 sequence: CASSYMDGSYNYQFF. In DNA, the CDR3 is TGTGCCAGCAGTTATATGGACGGGTCCTACAATTATCAGTTCTTC.